These T cell receptor beta chains were read from a single sample in a study of T cell responses to AZD1222 COVID-19 vaccine. TCRdb's table, derived via immunoSEQ multiplex PCR, lists solely in-frame clones and lacks some. Of about 120,000 clones listed, roughly 90% are singletons. Sequences were derived from peripheral blood, sampled on day 0 of AZD1222 vaccination. Every receptor here comes from an adult in good health. Both conserved end residues are part of each CDR3. The D gene is left open where the match is weak. Clone size appears in some rows only: once, few, many, or a class for an expanded clone.

V	size	J	D	CDR3	DNA
TRBV10-2	NA	TRBJ2-1	TRBD1	CASSESFRGREQFF	TGCGCCAGCAGTGAGTCGTTCAGGGGGCGAGAGCAGTTCTTC
TRBV10-3	NA	TRBJ2-7	NA	CAISGEGAFSYEQYF	TGTGCCATCAGTGGAGAAGGGGCCTTCTCCTACGAGCAGTACTTC
TRBV7-2	few	TRBJ2-1	NA	CASTGGGTHNEQFF	TGTGCCAGCACCGGAGGGGGCACCCACAATGAGCAGTTCTTC
TRBV18	NA	TRBJ2-3	TRBD2	CASSPVRGGTDTQYF	TGTGCCAGCTCACCAGTGCGGGGGGGCACAGATACGCAGTATTTT
TRBV27	NA	TRBJ2-6	TRBD1	CASGLTGNSGANVLTF	TGTGCCAGCGGATTGACAGGGAACTCTGGGGCCAACGTCCTGACTTTC
TRBV5-1	once	TRBJ1-3	NA	CASSDSMNTIYF	TGCGCCAGCAGCGACTCCATGAACACCATATATTTT
TRBV15	NA	TRBJ2-3	NA	CATSRAIDTQYF	TGTGCCACCAGCAGAGCGATAGATACGCAGTATTTT
TRBV9	NA	TRBJ2-1	TRBD2	CASSVVLAGVDEQFF	TGTGCCAGCAGCGTAGTACTAGCGGGAGTCGATGAGCAGTTCTTC
TRBV5-1	NA	TRBJ1-4	NA	CASSLGKASTNEKLFF	TGCGCCAGCAGCTTGGGGAAGGCATCAACTAATGAAAAACTGTTTTTT
TRBV18	once	TRBJ1-5	TRBD1	CASSPQGDQPQHF	TGTGCCAGCTCACCCCAGGGGGATCAGCCCCAGCATTTT
TRBV2	NA	TRBJ1-1	TRBD1	CASSDTRDREAFF	TGTGCCAGCAGCGACACCCGGGACAGGGAAGCTTTCTTT
TRBV7-8	NA	TRBJ1-6	NA	CASSLRTHSNSPLHF	TGTGCCAGCAGCTTAAGGACTCATTCAAATTCACCCCTCCACTTT
TRBV5-6	NA	TRBJ2-4	TRBD1	CASSLFGPGTGGQNIQYF	TGTGCCAGCAGCTTATTTGGACCCGGGACAGGGGGCCAAAACATTCAGTACTTC
TRBV4-1	NA	TRBJ1-1	NA	CASRQEGLNTEAFF	TGCGCCAGCAGACAGGAGGGTCTGAACACTGAAGCTTTCTTT
TRBV5-4	NA	TRBJ2-5	TRBD2	CACGSGAQETQYF	TGTGCCTGCGGAAGCGGGGCACAAGAGACCCAGTACTTC
TRBV19	NA	TRBJ1-4	NA	CASSSQTQMGEKLFF	TGTGCCAGTAGTAGCCAGACTCAAATGGGGGAAAAACTGTTTTTT
TRBV5-6	NA	TRBJ2-1	NA	CASSLKKGSGTYNEQFF	TGTGCCAGCAGCTTGAAAAAGGGGAGCGGAACCTACAATGAGCAGTTCTTC
TRBV19	NA	TRBJ2-1	TRBD2	CASSTGSGTYNEQFF	TGTGCCAGTAGTACTGGTAGCGGGACCTACAATGAGCAGTTCTTC
TRBV7-3	NA	TRBJ2-1	TRBD2	CASSQTSGVYNEQFF	TGTGCCAGCAGCCAAACTAGCGGGGTTTACAATGAGCAGTTCTTC
TRBV7-2	NA	TRBJ1-5	NA	CASSGTRNQPQHF	TGTGCCAGCAGCGGGACCCGCAATCAGCCCCAGCATTTT
TRBV2	NA	TRBJ2-1	NA	CASSEWAVSDEQFF	TGTGCCAGCAGTGAATGGGCAGTTAGCGATGAGCAGTTCTTC
TRBV6-6	NA	TRBJ1-3	NA	CASSYSGGARGNTIYF	TGTGCCAGCAGTTACTCCGGGGGGGCTCGTGGAAACACCATATATTTT
TRBV27	few	TRBJ1-6	NA	CASSLNGFGNIPLHF	TGTGCCAGCAGTTTAAACGGATTCGGGAATATCCCCCTCCACTTT
TRBV15	NA	TRBJ2-1	TRBD2	CATSRRGRADYNEQFF	TGTGCCACCAGCCGACGCGGGAGGGCCGACTACAATGAGCAGTTCTTC
TRBV7-9	NA	TRBJ1-3	NA	CASSLAVQGINSGNTIYF	TGTGCCAGCAGCTTAGCGGTCCAGGGAATTAATTCTGGAAACACCATATATTTT
TRBV5-6	NA	TRBJ1-2	TRBD1	CASSRGGQRDRAYGYTF	TGTGCCAGCAGTCGTGGTGGTCAAAGGGACAGGGCCTATGGCTACACCTTC
TRBV7-3	once	TRBJ2-1	NA	CASSYGVGEQFF	TGTGCCAGCAGTTATGGTGTTGGTGAGCAGTTCTTC
TRBV5-1	NA	TRBJ2-1	TRBD2	CASSLGLAGYNEQFF	TGCGCCAGCAGCCTAGGACTAGCGGGTTACAATGAGCAGTTCTTC
TRBV7-2	once	TRBJ2-2	NA	CASSFITVTGELFF	TGTGCCAGCAGCTTTATAACGGTTACCGGGGAGCTGTTTTTT
TRBV9	NA	TRBJ1-2	NA	CASSVSGEWGYTF	TGTGCCAGCAGCGTATCCGGGGAGTGGGGCTACACCTTC
TRBV18	NA	TRBJ2-1	NA	CASSPPLAQEQFF	TGTGCCAGCTCACCACCCCTCGCGCAAGAGCAGTTCTTC
TRBV7-2	NA	TRBJ2-5	TRBD2	CASSLGPSGGATQETQYF	TGTGCCAGCAGCTTAGGTCCAAGCGGGGGGGCGACCCAAGAGACCCAGTACTTC
TRBV7-6	NA	TRBJ2-1	NA	CASSLGPNNEQFF	TGTGCCAGCAGCTTGGGTCCGAACAATGAGCAGTTCTTC
TRBV2	NA	TRBJ1-6	NA	CATAGGGGPYNSPLHF	TGTGCCACCGCCGGGGGGGGCGGCCCCTATAATTCACCCCTCCACTTT
TRBV5-1	NA	TRBJ1-6	NA	CASSFTPYNSPLHF	TGCGCCAGCAGCTTTACGCCCTATAATTCACCCCTCCACTTT
TRBV2	NA	TRBJ1-5	NA	CASSLQGWGQPQHF	TGTGCCAGCAGCCTACAGGGCTGGGGTCAGCCCCAGCATTTT
TRBV9	NA	TRBJ2-3	NA	CASSYPQTDTQYF	TGTGCCAGCAGCTACCCACAGACAGATACGCAGTATTTT
TRBV5-1	NA	TRBJ2-5	NA	CASRVTGQETQYF	TGCGCCAGCAGAGTGACAGGACAAGAGACCCAGTACTTC
TRBV5-1	NA	TRBJ2-2	TRBD2	CASSIQPGLVGGELFF	TGCGCCAGCAGCATCCAACCGGGACTAGTTGGTGGGGAGCTGTTTTTT
TRBV3-1/TRBV3-2	NA	TRBJ2-2	NA	CASTGEGWYTGELFF	TGTGCCAGCACGGGTGAGGGCTGGTACACCGGGGAGCTGTTTTTT
TRBV10-1	NA	TRBJ2-2	TRBD1	CATVDRGFTGELFF	TGCGCCACCGTAGACAGGGGTTTCACCGGGGAGCTGTTTTTT
TRBV13	once	TRBJ2-1	NA	CASSLIRGGAYNEQFF	TGTGCCAGCAGCTTAATAAGGGGGGGTGCCTACAATGAGCAGTTCTTC
TRBV30	NA	TRBJ1-1	NA	CAWSFSENTEAFF	TGTGCCTGGAGCTTCAGCGAAAACACTGAAGCTTTCTTT
TRBV19	NA	TRBJ1-1	NA	CASIERSSTEAFF	TGTGCCAGTATAGAGAGATCGAGCACTGAAGCTTTCTTT
TRBV12-3/TRBV12-4	NA	TRBJ1-6	NA	CASTLSGGSPLHF	TGTGCCAGCACACTCTCGGGGGGTTCACCCCTCCACTTT
TRBV27	NA	TRBJ1-6	TRBD1	CASRADRASNSPLHF	TGTGCCAGCAGAGCCGACAGGGCATCTAATTCACCCCTCCACTTT
TRBV5-8	few	TRBJ2-3	NA	CASSFSEGDTQYF	TGTGCCAGCAGCTTTTCGGAGGGAGATACGCAGTATTTT
TRBV15	NA	TRBJ1-5	NA	CATSRVFEGNQPQHF	TGTGCCACCAGCAGAGTCTTTGAGGGAAATCAGCCCCAGCATTTT
TRBV28	once	TRBJ1-5	TRBD1	CASSLPTGSNQPQHF	TGTGCCAGCAGCCTGCCGACAGGGAGCAATCAGCCCCAGCATTTT
TRBV6-1	NA	TRBJ1-3	NA	CASSDGPSSGNTIYF	TGTGCCAGCAGTGATGGACCTAGCTCTGGAAACACCATATATTTT
TRBV29-1	NA	TRBJ2-1	NA	CSVVVGGSYNEQFF	TGCAGCGTTGTGGTCGGCGGGTCCTACAATGAGCAGTTCTTC
TRBV5-6	NA	TRBJ1-1	TRBD1	CASSWGGQGQTEAFF	TGCGCCAGCAGCTGGGGGGGACAGGGCCAAACTGAAGCTTTCTTT
TRBV2	NA	TRBJ1-4	NA	CASRKSQDEKLFF	TGTGCCAGCAGGAAATCTCAGGATGAAAAACTGTTTTTT